This paragraph covers one TCR beta chain sequence. Antigen: not known. This PCR relied on a set of 60 Vbeta primers and 13 Jbeta primers. As handled by the study authors: Per a later analysis, the number of unique TCR beta chains was around 80 million, of which 9 million to 14 million were shared. This table comes from immunoSEQ multiplex PCR, and its TCRdb copy is limited to in-frame clones, with some not included. V, J and clone size were drawn from that table, and D and trimming were deduced from the DNA. The sample includes 220,000 or so clones, approximately 70% seen only once; the top ten take 1.8%. There are 13 residues in the CDR3. The V gene's germline CDR1 is SQVTM and CDR2 ANQGSEA. Trimming pared 4 bases from V and 0 bases from J, leaving 7 bases between. This sample stems from a study of cytomegalovirus exposure and HLA in healthy donors. On the study more broadly: In an earlier analysis, 90 million to 120 million unique TCR beta sequences were found from approximately 190 million T cells.

At collection, donors were nominally healthy, but unrecorded immune exposures were probable. The study's findings and limits: A few of the chains that were CMV-associated were confirmed in vitro to be specific for CMV antigens.

The clonotype was recovered from a woman between 25 and 40 years old in good health and CMV-seronegative. The sequenced sample consisted of PBMCs. The genes are TRBV29-1 and TRBJ1-3; no clear D. CDR3 in amino acids: CSVVFFSGNTIYF. The CDR3 DNA is TGCAGCGTTGTCTTCTTCTCTGGAAACACCATATATTTT.